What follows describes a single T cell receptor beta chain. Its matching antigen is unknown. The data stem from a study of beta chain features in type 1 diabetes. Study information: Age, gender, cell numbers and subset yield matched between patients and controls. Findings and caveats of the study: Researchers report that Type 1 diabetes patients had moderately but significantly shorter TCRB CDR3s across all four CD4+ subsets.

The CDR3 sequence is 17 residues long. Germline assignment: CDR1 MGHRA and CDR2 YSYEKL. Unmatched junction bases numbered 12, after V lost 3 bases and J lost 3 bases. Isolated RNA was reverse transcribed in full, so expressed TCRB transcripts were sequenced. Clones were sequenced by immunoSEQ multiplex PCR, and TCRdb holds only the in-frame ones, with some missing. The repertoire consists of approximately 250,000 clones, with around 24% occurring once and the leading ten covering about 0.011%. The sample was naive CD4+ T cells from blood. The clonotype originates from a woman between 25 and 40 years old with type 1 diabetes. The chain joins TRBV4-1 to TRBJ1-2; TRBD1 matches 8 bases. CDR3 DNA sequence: TGCGCCAGCAGCCACGGAAAGGCGACAGGGGACTACTATGGCTACACCTTC. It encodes CASSHGKATGDYYGYTF.